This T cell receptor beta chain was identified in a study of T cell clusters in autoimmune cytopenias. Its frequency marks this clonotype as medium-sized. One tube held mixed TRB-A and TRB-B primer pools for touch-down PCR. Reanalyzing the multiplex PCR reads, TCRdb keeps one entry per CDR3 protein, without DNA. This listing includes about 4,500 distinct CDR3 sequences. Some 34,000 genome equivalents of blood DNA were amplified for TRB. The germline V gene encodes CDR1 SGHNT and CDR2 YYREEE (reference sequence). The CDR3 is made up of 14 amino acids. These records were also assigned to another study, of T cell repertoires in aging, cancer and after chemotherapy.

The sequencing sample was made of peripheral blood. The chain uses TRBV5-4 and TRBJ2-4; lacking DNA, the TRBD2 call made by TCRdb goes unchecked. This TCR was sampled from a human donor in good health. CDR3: CASSSSGGQNIQYF. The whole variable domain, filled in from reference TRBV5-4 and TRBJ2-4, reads ETGVTQSPTHLIKTRGQQVTLRCSSQSGHNTVSWYQQALGQGPQFIFQYYREEENGRGNFPPRFSGLQFPNYSSELNVNALELDDSALYLCASSSSGGQNIQYFGAGTRLSVL.